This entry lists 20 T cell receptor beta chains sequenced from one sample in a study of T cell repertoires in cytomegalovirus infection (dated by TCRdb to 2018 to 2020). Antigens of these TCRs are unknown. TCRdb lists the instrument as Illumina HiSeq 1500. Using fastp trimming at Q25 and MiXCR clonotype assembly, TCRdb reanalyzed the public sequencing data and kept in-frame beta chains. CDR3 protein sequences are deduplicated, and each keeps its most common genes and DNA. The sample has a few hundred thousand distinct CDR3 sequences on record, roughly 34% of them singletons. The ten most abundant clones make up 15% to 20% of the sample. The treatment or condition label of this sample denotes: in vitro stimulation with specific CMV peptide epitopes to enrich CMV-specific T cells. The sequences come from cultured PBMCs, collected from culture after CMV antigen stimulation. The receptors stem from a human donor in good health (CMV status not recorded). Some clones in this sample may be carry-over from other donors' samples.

The CDR3 DNA follows: TGTGCCAGCAGTTGGAGGACAGGGCGAGGGAATGGAAACACCATATATTTT. Its protein product is CASSWRTGRGNGNTIYF. This rearrangement joins TRBV12-3 or TRBV12-4 to TRBJ1-3; 8 bases are a match to TRBD1. The V gene end was trimmed by 4 bases and the J gene end by 3 bases; junction bases not matched to a gene: 11. This CDR3 spans 17 amino acids.

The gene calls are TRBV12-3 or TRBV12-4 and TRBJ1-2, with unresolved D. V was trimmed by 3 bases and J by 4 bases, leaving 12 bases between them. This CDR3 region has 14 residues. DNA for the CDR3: TGTGCCAGCAGTTTGGCCCGTCAGTCCTATGGCTACACCTTC. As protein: CASSLARQSYGYTF.

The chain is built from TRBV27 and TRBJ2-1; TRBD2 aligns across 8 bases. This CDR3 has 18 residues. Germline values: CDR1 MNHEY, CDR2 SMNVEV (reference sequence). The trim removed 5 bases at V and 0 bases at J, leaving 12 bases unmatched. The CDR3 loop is CASSTEVLAGGSYNEQFF. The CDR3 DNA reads TGTGCCAGCAGTACAGAGGTTCTAGCGGGTGGCTCCTACAATGAGCAGTTCTTC.

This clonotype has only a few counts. The CDR3 DNA reads TGTGCCAGCAGCCCTGGGGACAGGTCTTCACCCCTCCACTTT. Translating gives CASSPGDRSSPLHF. This chain uses TRBV7-6 with TRBJ1-6; 8 bases align to TRBD1. V trimming: 5 bases; J trimming: 9 bases; junction bases outside the gene matches: 6. Germline V gene data show CDR1 as SGHVS and CDR2 as FNYEAQ. The CDR3 runs to 14 residues.

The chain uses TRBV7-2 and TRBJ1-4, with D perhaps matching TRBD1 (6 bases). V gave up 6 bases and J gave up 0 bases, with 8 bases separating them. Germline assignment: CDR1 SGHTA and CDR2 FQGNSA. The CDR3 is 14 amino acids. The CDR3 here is CASRRTATNEKLFF. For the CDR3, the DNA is TGTGCCAGCAGACGGACAGCAACTAATGAAAAACTGTTTTTT.

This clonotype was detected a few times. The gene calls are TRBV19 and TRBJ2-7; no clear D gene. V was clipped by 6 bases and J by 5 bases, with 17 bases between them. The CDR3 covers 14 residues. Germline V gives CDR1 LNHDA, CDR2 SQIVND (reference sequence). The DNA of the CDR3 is TGTGCCAGTAGCACTCCTCCAGCCTATGACGAGCAGTACTTC. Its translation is CASSTPPAYDEQYF.

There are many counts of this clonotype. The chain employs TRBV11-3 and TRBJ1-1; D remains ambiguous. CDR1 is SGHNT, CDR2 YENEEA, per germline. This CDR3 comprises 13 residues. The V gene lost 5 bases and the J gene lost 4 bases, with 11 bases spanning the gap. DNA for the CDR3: TGTGCCAGCAGCCCCTCGGGAGGCACTGAAGCTTTCTTT. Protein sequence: CASSPSGGTEAFF. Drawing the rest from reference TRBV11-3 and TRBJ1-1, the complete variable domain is EAGVVQSPRYKIIEKKQPVAFWCNPISGHNTLYWYLQNLGQGPELLIRYENEEAVDDSQLPKDRFSAERLKGVDSTLKIQPAELGDSAVYLCASSPSGGTEAFFGQGTRLTVV.

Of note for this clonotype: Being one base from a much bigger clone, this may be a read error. The CDR3 region is CANRGGGTKYF. The CDR3 nucleotides read TGTGCCAACAGGGGGGGGGGGACTAAGTACTTC. The rearrangement uses TRBV28 and TRBJ2-5, with D possibly matching TRBD1 (8 bases). Germline CDR1 reads MDHEN; CDR2 reads SYDVKM. The CDR3 covers 11 residues. The V end lost 10 bases, the J end lost 12 bases, and 18 bases lay between the germline ends.

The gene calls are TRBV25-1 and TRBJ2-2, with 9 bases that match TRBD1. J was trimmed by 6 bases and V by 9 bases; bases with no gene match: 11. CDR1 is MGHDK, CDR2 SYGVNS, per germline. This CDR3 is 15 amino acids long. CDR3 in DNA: TGTGCCAGTACCGACGCGACAGGGGGTGCCGGGGAGCTGTTTTTT. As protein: CASTDATGGAGELFF.

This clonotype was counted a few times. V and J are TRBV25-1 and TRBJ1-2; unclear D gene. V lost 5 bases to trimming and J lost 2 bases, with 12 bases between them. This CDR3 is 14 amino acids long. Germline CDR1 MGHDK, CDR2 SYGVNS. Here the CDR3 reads CASSPTGGNYGYTF. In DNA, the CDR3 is TGTGCCAGCAGTCCCACGGGCGGAAACTATGGCTACACCTTC.

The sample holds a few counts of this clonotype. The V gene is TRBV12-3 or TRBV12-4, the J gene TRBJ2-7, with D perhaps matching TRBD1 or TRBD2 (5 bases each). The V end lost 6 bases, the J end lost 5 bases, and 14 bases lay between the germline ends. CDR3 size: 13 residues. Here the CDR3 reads CASRQGAVDEQYV. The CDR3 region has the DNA TGTGCCAGCAGGCAGGGAGCTGTTGACGAGCAGTACGTC.

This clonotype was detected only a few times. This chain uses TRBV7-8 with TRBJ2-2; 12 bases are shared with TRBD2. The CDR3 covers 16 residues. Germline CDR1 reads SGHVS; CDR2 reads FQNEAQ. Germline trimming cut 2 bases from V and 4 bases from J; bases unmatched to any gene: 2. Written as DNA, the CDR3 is TGTGCCAGCAGCTTAAGACTAGCGGGAGTCACCGGGGAGCTGTTTTTT. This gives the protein CASSLRLAGVTGELFF. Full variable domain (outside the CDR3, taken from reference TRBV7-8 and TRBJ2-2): GAGVSQSPRYKVAKRGQDVALRCDPISGHVSLFWYQQALGQGPEFLTYFQNEAQLDKSGLPSDRFFAERPEGSVSTLKIQRTQQEDSAVYLCASSLRLAGVTGELFFGEGSRLTVL.

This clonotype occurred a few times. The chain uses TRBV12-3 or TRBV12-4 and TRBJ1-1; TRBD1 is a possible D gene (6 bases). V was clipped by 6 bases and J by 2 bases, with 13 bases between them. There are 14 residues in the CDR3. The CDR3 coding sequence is TGTGCCAGCAGCCAAACAGGGCGTAACACTGAAGCTTTCTTT. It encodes CASSQTGRNTEAFF.

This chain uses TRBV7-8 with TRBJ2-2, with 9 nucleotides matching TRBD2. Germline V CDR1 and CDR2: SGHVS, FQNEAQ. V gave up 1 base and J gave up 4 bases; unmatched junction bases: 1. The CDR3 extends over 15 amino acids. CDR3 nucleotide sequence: TGTGCCAGCAGCTTAGGGCGGGAGGGCACCGGGGAGCTGTTTTTT. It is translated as CASSLGREGTGELFF. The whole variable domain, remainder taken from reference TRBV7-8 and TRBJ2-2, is GAGVSQSPRYKVAKRGQDVALRCDPISGHVSLFWYQQALGQGPEFLTYFQNEAQLDKSGLPSDRFFAERPEGSVSTLKIQRTQQEDSAVYLCASSLGREGTGELFFGEGSRLTVL.

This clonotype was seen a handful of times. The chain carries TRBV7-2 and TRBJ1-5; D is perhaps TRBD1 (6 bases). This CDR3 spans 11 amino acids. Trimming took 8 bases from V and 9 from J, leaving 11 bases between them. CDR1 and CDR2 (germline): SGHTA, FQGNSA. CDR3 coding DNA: TGTGCCAGCGGGACATTCGGGCCCCAGCATTTT. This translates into CASGTFGPQHF.

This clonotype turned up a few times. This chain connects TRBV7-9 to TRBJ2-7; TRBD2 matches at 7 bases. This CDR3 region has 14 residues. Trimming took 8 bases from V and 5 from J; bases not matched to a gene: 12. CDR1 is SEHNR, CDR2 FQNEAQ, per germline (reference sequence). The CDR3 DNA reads TGTGCCAGCTCCTTGGGCGGGAGTTACGACGAGCAGTACGTC. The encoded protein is CASSLGGSYDEQYV.

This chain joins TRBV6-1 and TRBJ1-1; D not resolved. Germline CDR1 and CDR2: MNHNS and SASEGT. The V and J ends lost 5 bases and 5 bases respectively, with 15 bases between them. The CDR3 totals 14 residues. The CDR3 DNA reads TGTGCCAGCAGTTACCGACGGAAGTATACTGAAGCTTTCTTT. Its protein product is CASSYRRKYTEAFF.

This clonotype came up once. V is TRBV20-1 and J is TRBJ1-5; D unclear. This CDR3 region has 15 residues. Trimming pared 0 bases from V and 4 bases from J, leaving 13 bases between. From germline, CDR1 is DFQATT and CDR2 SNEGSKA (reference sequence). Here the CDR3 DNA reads TGCAGTGCTAGAGATCTCTCGGGCCCAAATCAGCCCCAGCATTTT. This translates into CSARDLSGPNQPQHF.

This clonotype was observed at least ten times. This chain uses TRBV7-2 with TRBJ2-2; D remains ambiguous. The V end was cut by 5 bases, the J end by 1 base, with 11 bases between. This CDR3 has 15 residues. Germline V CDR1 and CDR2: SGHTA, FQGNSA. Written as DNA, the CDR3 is TGTGCCAGCAGCCGACCGCTACTGAACACCGGGGAGCTGTTTTTT. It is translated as CASSRPLLNTGELFF. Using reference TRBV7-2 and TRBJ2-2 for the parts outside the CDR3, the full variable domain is GAGVSQSPSNKVTEKGKDVELRCDPISGHTALYWYRQSLGQGLEFLIYFQGNSAPDKSGLPSDRFSAERTGGSVSTLTIQRTQQEDSAVYLCASSRPLLNTGELFFGEGSRLTVL.

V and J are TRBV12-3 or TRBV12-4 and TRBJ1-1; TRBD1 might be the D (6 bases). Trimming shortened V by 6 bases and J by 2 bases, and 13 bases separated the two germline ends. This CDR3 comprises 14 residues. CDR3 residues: CASSETGSNTEAFF. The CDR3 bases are TGTGCCAGCAGCGAGACAGGCTCAAACACTGAAGCTTTCTTT.